Only a few counts were recorded for the clone carrying this TCR beta chain. The antigen is undetermined. Libraries for TCR beta were made by quantitative 5'-RACE with molecular barcodes. TCRdb reprocessed the 5' RACE reads with MiXCR, giving one entry per CDR3 protein. The sample has around 540,000 distinct CDR3 sequences; roughly 13% are singletons. CDR3 length: 19 residues. Germline CDR1 is LGHDT and CDR2 is YNNKEL (reference sequence). The ends lost 3 bases at V and 4 bases at J; junction bases unmatched: 7. This sample was included in a study of CD8 T cells in ankylosing spondylitis. Overall study results and limits: As for the disease-linked clones, they showed a CD8+ phenotype and occurred at relatively low frequencies in peripheral blood. In synovial fluid and blood from reactive arthritis, some motif variants were previously reported. Blood of patients with ankylosing spondylitis appeared to be characterized by a TCR beta motif of eight highly homologous variants. Clones linked to disease were reported to show significant enrichment in matched ankylosing spondylitis synovial fluid.

V and J are TRBV3-1 and TRBJ2-6; 15 bases map to TRBD2. Sequencing used blood, either unsorted or a sorted T cell fraction (not recorded which). The sequence was collected from a male donor with ankylosing spondylitis. The CDR3 bases are TGTGCCAGCAGCCAGGGTGGACTAGCGGGAGGGCCAGGGGCCAACGTCCTGACTTTC. It codes for CASSQGGLAGGPGANVLTF.